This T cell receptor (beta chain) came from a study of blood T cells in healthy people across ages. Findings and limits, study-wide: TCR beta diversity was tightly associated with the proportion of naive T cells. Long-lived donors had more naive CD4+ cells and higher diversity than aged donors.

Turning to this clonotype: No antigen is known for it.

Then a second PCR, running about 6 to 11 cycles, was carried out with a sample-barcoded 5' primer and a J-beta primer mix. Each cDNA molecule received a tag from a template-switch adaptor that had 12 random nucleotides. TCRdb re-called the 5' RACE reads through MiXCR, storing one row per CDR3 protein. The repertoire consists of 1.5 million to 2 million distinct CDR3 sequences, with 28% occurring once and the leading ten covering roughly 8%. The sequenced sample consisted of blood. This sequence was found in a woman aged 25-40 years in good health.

For the CDR3, the DNA is TGCGCCAGCATCGGGACGGGTAACACTGAAGCTTTCTTT. It yields the protein CASIGTGNTEAFF. V usage is TRBV5-1 and J usage is TRBJ1-1, with D maybe TRBD1 (5 bases). V gave up 6 bases and J gave up 2 bases, with 11 bases separating them. This CDR3 spans 13 amino acids. Germline CDR1 is SGHRS and CDR2 is YFSETQ. The entire variable domain, with the rest obtained from reference TRBV5-1 and TRBJ1-1, is as follows: KAGVTQTPRYLIKTRGQQVTLSCSPISGHRSVSWYQQTPGQGLQFLFEYFSETQRNKGNFPGRFSGRQFSNSRSEMNVSTLELGDSALYLCASIGTGNTEAFFGQGTRLTVV.